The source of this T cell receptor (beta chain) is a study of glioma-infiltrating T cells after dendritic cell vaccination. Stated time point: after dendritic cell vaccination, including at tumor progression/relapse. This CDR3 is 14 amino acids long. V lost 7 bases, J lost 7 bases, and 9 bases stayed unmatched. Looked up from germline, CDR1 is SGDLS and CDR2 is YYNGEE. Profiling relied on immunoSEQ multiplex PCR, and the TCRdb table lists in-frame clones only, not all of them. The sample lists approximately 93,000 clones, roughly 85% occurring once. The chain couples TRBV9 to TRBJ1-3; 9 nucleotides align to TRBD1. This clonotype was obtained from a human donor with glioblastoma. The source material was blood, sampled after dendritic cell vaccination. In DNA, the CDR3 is TGTGCCAGCGGTGATGGGACAGGGTTGAACACCATATATTTT. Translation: CASGDGTGLNTIYF.